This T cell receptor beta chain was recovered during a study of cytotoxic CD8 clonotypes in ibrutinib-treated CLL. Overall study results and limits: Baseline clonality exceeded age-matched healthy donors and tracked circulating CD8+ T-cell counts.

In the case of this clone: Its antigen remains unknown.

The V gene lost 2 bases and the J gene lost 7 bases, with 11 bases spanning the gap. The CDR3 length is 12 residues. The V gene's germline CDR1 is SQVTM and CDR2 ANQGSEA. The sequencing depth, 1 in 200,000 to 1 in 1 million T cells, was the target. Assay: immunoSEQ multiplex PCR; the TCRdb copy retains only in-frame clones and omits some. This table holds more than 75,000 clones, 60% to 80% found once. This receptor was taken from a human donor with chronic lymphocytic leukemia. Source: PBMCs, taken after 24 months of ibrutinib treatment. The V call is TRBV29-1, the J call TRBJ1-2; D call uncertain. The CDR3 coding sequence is TGCAGCGTTGAACTTCCCGGGTCTGGCTACACCTTC. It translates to CSVELPGSGYTF.